A single sample gave rise to the 10 T cell receptor beta chains below, sequenced in a study of T cell responses to AZD1222 COVID-19 vaccine. Clones were sequenced by immunoSEQ multiplex PCR, and TCRdb holds only the in-frame ones, with some missing. The sample records about 78,000 clones, roughly 88% being singletons. The sequencing used peripheral blood, collected on day 0 of MenACWY control vaccination. These receptors were collected from an adult in good health.

The genes are TRBV29-1 and TRBJ2-6; D is uncertain. The CDR3 contains 14 residues. Germline values: CDR1 SQVTM, CDR2 ANQGSEA. Trimming removed 1 base at V and 1 base at J, with 5 bases between. The CDR3 loop reads CSVEAVSGANVLTF. Written as DNA, the CDR3 is TGCAGCGTTGAAGCCGTTTCTGGGGCCAACGTCCTGACTTTC.

The V call is TRBV28, the J call TRBJ2-1, with D possibly being TRBD2 (5 bases). The V gene's germline CDR1 is MDHEN and CDR2 SYDVKM. The ends were cut back, 8 bases at V and 4 bases at J, with 12 bases in the middle. This CDR3 has 13 amino acids. The CDR3 region is CASEGQTYNEQFF. The CDR3 DNA follows: TGTGCCAGCGAGGGCCAGACTTACAATGAGCAGTTCTTC. Using reference TRBV28 and TRBJ2-1 for the parts outside the CDR3, the full variable domain is DVKVTQSSRYLVKRTGEKVFLECVQDMDHENMFWYRQDPGLGLRLIYFSYDVKMKEKGDIPEGYSVSREKKERFSLILESASTNQTSMYLCASEGQTYNEQFFGPGTRLTVL.

The J gene is TRBJ1-2, the V gene TRBV19, with D uncertain. V lost 8 bases, J lost 6 bases, and 7 bases lay in between. Germline V lookup: CDR1 LNHDA, CDR2 SQIVND (reference sequence). This CDR3 is built from 10 residues. Here the CDR3 reads CASAQDGYTF. The DNA of the CDR3 is TGTGCCAGTGCTCAAGATGGCTACACCTTC.

This clone was detected once. V usage is TRBV30 and J usage is TRBJ2-5, with TRBD2 matching over 7 bases. The CDR3 has 13 residues. Germline loops: CDR1 GTSNPN, CDR2 SVGIG (reference sequence). J was trimmed by 5 bases and V by 3 bases; bases with no gene match: 6. The CDR3 nucleotides read TGTGCCTGGAGCCACAATAGCGGGGAGACCCAGTACTTC. Amino acid sequence: CAWSHNSGETQYF.

This chain joins TRBV14 and TRBJ2-1; 13 bases fit TRBD2. This CDR3 has 18 residues. Germline V gives CDR1 SGHDN, CDR2 FVKESK. V lost 3 bases and J lost 0; bases outside the gene matches: 5. For the CDR3, the DNA is TGTGCCAGCAGCCAGGGACTAGCGGGGAGCAGCTCCTACAATGAGCAGTTCTTC. As protein: CASSQGLAGSSSYNEQFF.

In this sample, this clone turned up once. CDR3 loop: CATSMGQTGSYGYTF. CDR3 nucleotides: TGTGCCACCAGCATGGGTCAAACAGGAAGCTATGGCTACACCTTC. This rearrangement joins TRBV15 to TRBJ1-2, with D perhaps matching TRBD1 (5 bases). The CDR3 has 15 residues. Germline V gene data show CDR1 as LNHNV and CDR2 as YYDKDF (reference sequence). V lost 4 bases and J lost 4, with 16 bases in between.

V usage is TRBV28 and J usage is TRBJ1-2; TRBD1 might be the D (5 bases). The V end lost 8 bases, the J end lost 2 bases, and 12 bases lay between the germline ends. The CDR3 runs to 13 residues. Germline CDR1 is MDHEN and CDR2 is SYDVKM. For the CDR3, the DNA is TGTGCCAGCGCTGCCCCAGGGAACTATGGCTACACCTTC. Its protein product is CASAAPGNYGYTF.

The rearrangement links TRBV6-5 to TRBJ1-2; 7 bases align to TRBD1. This CDR3 is built from 15 residues. CDR1 MNHEY and CDR2 SVGAGI come from the germline V gene. V trimming: 7 bases; J trimming: 8 bases; junction bases outside the gene matches: 16. The chain's CDR3 is CASTEGQDPLGGYTF. CDR3 DNA sequence: TGTGCCAGCACCGAAGGACAGGACCCCTTGGGGGGCTACACCTTC.

V gene TRBV18 combines with J gene TRBJ1-2, with D perhaps matching TRBD1 (5 bases). The CDR3 consists of 15 residues. V gave up 0 bases and J gave up 0 bases, with 8 bases separating them. Germline V gene sequence: CDR1 KGHSH, CDR2 LQKENI. CDR3 nucleotides: TGTGCCAGCTCACCACCGGGGGGGACTAACTATGGCTACACCTTC. Its protein is CASSPPGGTNYGYTF.

The J gene is TRBJ2-1, the V gene TRBV5-1; a weak D match, TRBD2 (5 bases). Germline CDR1 SGHRS, CDR2 YFSETQ. This CDR3 contains 13 residues. V lost 0 bases to trimming and J lost 10 bases, with 11 bases between them. The CDR3 is CASSLATEREQFF. CDR3 coding DNA: TGCGCCAGCAGCTTGGCCACGGAGCGGGAGCAGTTCTTC.